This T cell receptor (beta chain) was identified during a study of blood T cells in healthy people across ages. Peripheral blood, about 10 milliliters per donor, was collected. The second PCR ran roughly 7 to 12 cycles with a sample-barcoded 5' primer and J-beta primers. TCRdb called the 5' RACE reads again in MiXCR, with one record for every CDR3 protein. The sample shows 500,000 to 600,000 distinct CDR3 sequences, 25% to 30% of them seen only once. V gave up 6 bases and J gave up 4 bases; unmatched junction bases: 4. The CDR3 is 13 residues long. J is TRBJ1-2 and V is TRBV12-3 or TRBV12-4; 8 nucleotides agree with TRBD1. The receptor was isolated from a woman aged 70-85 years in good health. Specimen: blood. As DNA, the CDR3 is TGTGCCAGCAGCCAGGGACAGGTCTATGGCTACACCTTC. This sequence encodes CASSQGQVYGYTF.